A single sample is the source of the 5 T cell receptor beta chains below, sequenced in a study of T-cell reconstitution after alpha-beta-depleted transplantation in children. Unique molecular identifiers were used to barcode this TCRbeta library. TCRdb fed the PCR reads into MiXCR, producing one record per CDR3 protein. This sample has about 150,000 distinct CDR3 sequences, with around 10% found just once. Sequenced here: PBMCs, sampled before TCRalphabeta/CD19-depleted stem cell transplant. The receptor set was obtained from a boy younger than 10 with acute myeloid leukemia, due to receive a stem cell transplant.

This clonotype was seen many times. The chain joins TRBV5-1 to TRBJ2-7, with 11 bases aligning to TRBD1. Germline CDR1 and CDR2: SGHRS and YFSETQ. V was clipped by 6 bases and J by 5 bases; unmatched bases: 4. The CDR3 has 13 residues. CDR3 coding DNA: TGCGCCAGCACCGGACAGGGGGCCCACGAGCAGTACTTC. It is translated as CASTGQGAHEQYF. Full variable domain (outside the CDR3, taken from reference TRBV5-1 and TRBJ2-7): KAGVTQTPRYLIKTRGQQVTLSCSPISGHRSVSWYQQTPGQGLQFLFEYFSETQRNKGNFPGRFSGRQFSNSRSEMNVSTLELGDSALYLCASTGQGAHEQYFGPGTRLTVT.

At least ten counts were recorded for this clonotype. The chain carries TRBV6-1 and TRBJ2-1, with no clear D. Germline V gene sequence: CDR1 MNHNS, CDR2 SASEGT. This CDR3 is 12 amino acids long. V was cut by 6 bases and J by 0 bases, with 3 bases left in between. CDR3 sequence (DNA): TGTGCCAGCAGGGACTCCTACAATGAGCAGTTCTTC. Amino acids: CASRDSYNEQFF.

This clonotype has at least ten counts. The V call is TRBV4-2, the J call TRBJ2-6, with D perhaps TRBD2 (5 bases). Germline V gene data show CDR1 as LGHNA and CDR2 as YNFKEQ. CDR3 length equals 18 residues. Trimming stripped 1 base from V and 2 bases from J, with 15 bases between. The CDR3 sequence is CASSQGVRGWPGANVLTF. CDR3 sequence (DNA): TGTGCCAGCAGCCAAGGGGTACGAGGGTGGCCTGGGGCCAACGTCCTGACTTTC.

This clonotype was seen at least ten times. This chain uses TRBV12-3 or TRBV12-4 with TRBJ2-3; possible D gene TRBD1, 5 bases. Trimming took off 3 bases at V and 1 base at J, with 8 bases between the two ends. The CDR3 consists of 14 residues. CDR3 nucleotides: TGTGCCAGCAGTTTTGGGGCCGGCACAGATACGCAGTATTTT. Translated: CASSFGAGTDTQYF.

This clonotype turned up a few times. The CDR3 sequence: CAWSLQLGNEQFF. In DNA form, the CDR3 reads TGTGCCTGGAGTTTACAACTGGGCAATGAGCAGTTCTTC. The genes are TRBV30 and TRBJ2-1; D is uncertain. Trimming removed 2 bases from V and 6 bases from J, with 11 bases in between. This CDR3 has 13 amino acids. Germline loops: CDR1 GTSNPN, CDR2 SVGIG (reference sequence).